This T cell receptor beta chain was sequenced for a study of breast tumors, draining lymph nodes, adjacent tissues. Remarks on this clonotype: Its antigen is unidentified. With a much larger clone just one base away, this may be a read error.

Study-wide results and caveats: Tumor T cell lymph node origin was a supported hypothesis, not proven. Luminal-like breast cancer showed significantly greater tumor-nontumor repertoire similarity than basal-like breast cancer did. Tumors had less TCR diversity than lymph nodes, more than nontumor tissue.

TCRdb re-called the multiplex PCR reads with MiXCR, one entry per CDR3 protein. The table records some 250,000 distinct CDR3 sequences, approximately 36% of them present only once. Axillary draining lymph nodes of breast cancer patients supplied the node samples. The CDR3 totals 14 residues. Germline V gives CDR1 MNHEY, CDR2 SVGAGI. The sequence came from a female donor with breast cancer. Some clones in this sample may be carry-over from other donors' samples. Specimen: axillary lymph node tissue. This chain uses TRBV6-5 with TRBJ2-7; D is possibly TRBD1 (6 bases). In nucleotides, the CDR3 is TGTGCCAGCAGCCGATACCGGGACAACTACGGGCAGTACTTC. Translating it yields CASSRYRDNYGQYF.